What follows is one TCR beta chain and its context. The antigen is unknown. The CDR3 has 15 residues. J gave up 2 bases and V 5 bases, and 8 bases lay outside the gene matches. The sample is drawn from a study of blood T cells in healthy people across ages. Study-level results: The recorded TCR beta diversity per million T cells decreased in a roughly linear manner with age. CMV status of donors was unknown, possibly confounding expanded clonotype changes. Both higher diversity and more naive CD4+ cells marked long-lived donors when set against aged donors.

A second about 6 to 12 cycle PCR used barcoded and J-beta primers. A template-switch adaptor containing 12 random nucleotides labeled each cDNA molecule. TCRdb recomputed calls from the 5' RACE reads with MiXCR, one row per CDR3 protein. The top ten clones hold around a fifth of a sample with more than 650,000 distinct CDR3 sequences, about 24% of them seen once. The sequence derives from a man in his sixties or seventies in good health. V and J are TRBV12-3 or TRBV12-4 and TRBJ1-1; 7 bases fit TRBD1. The sample taken for sequencing was blood. The CDR3 protein is CASSPQGGRNTEAFF. CDR3 in DNA: TGTGCCAGCAGTCCTCAGGGGGGAAGAAACACTGAAGCTTTCTTT.